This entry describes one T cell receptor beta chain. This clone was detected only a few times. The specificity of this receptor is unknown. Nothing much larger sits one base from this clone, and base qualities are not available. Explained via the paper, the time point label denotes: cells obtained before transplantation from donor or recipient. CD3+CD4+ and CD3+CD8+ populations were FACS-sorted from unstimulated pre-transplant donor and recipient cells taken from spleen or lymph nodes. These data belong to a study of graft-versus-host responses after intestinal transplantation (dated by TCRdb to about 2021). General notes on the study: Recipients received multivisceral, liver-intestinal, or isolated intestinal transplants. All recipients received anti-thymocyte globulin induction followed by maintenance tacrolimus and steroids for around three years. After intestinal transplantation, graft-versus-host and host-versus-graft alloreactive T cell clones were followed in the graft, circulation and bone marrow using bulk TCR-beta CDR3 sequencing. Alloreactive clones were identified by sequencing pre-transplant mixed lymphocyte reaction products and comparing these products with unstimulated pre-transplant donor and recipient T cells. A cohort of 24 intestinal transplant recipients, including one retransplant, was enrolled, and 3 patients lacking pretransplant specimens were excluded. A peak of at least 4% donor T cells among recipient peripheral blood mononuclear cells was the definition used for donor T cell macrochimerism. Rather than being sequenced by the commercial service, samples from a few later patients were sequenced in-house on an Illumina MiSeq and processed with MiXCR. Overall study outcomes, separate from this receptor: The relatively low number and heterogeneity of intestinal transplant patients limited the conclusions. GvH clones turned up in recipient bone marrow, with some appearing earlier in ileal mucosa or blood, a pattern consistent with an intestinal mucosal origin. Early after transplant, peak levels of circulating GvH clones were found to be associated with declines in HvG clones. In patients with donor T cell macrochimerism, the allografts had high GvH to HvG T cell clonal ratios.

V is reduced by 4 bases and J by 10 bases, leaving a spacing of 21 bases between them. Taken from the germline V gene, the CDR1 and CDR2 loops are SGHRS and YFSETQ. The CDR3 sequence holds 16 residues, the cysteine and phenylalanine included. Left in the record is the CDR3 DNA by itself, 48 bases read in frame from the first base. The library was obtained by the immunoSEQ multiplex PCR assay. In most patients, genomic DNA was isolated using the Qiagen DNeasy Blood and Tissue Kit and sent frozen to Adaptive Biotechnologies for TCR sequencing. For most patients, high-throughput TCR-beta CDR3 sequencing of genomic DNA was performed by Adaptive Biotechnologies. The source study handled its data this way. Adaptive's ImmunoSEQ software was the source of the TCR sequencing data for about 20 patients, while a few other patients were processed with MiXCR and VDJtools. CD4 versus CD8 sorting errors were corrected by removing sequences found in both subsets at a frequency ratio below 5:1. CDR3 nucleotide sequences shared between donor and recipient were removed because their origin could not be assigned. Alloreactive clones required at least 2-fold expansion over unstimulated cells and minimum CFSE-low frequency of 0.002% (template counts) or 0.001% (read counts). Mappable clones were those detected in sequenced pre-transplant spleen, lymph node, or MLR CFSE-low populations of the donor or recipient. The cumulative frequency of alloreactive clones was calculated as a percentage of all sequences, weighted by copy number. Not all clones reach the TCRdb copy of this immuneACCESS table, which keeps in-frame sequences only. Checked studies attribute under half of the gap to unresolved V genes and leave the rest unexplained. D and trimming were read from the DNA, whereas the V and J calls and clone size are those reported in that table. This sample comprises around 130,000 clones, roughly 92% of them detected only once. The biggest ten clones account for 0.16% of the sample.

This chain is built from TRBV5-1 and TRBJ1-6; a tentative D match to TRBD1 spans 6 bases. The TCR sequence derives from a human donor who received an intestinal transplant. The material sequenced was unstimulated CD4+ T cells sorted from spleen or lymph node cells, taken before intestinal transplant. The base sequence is TGCGCCAGCAGCAGATCGGAAACAGGGAGGTACTCACCCCTCCACTTT. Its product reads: CASSRSETGRYSPLHF.